These 11 T cell receptor beta chains came from one sample sequenced in a study of T-cell memory formation after mild COVID-19. TCRdb re-analysed the 5' RACE reads in MiXCR, keeping a single row per CDR3 protein. The profile shows about 7,400 distinct CDR3 sequences, under 40% of them singletons. The sequenced sample consisted of PBMCs or a T cell subset sorted from them (not recorded which). The receptors derive from an adult woman who had mild COVID-19 (a few samples of this study predate the infection). Cell type and time point are not known.

By proportion, this clonotype is medium-sized. The chain joins TRBV6-5 to TRBJ2-7; possibly TRBD2 for D (7 bases). CDR3 length: 12 residues. CDR1 MNHEY and CDR2 SVGAGI come from the germline V gene. Trimming left V 6 bases short and J 4 bases short, with 10 bases between. The CDR3 DNA follows: TGTGCCAGCAGGGGGGGGACATACGAGCAGTACTTC. This sequence encodes CASRGGTYEQYF.

Ten or more counts support this clonotype. This chain joins TRBV24-1 and TRBJ2-2, with D possibly being TRBD2 (6 bases). CDR1 and CDR2 from the germline V gene are KGHDR and SFDVKD. The ends were cut back, 3 bases at V and 2 bases at J, with 9 bases in the middle. This CDR3 contains 15 residues. The DNA for the CDR3 is TGTGCCACCAGTGATAGGGGAGGAAACACCGGGGAGCTGTTTTTT. Translation: CATSDRGGNTGELFF.

This clonotype occurred many times. The V call is TRBV7-9, the J call TRBJ2-1; tentatively, D is TRBD2 (5 bases). The CDR3 is 13 amino acids. Germline CDR1 reads SEHNR; CDR2 reads FQNEAQ (reference sequence). The germline V and J ends were trimmed by 5 bases and 4 bases, with 9 bases remaining between them. In nucleotides, the CDR3 is TGTGCCAGCAGCCCGACTAAATACAATGAGCAGTTCTTC. It specifies CASSPTKYNEQFF. Drawing the rest from reference TRBV7-9 and TRBJ2-1, the complete variable domain is DTGVSQNPRHKITKRGQNVTFRCDPISEHNRLYWYRQTLGQGPEFLTYFQNEAQLEKSRLLSDRFSAERPKGSFSTLEIQRTEQGDSAMYLCASSPTKYNEQFFGPGTRLTVL.

This clonotype appeared many times. The gene calls are TRBV29-1 and TRBJ1-2; 7 nucleotides line up with TRBD1. J lost 5 bases, V lost 3 bases, and 9 bases had no gene match. The CDR3 has 14 amino acids. Germline lookup yields CDR1 SQVTM and CDR2 ANQGSEA. CDR3 nucleotides: TGCAGCGTTGAGGGGACAGACCTCTTATATGGCTACACCTTC. Its protein product is CSVEGTDLLYGYTF.

The genes are TRBV6-5 and TRBJ2-2, with 7 bases that match TRBD1. There are 13 residues in the CDR3. Germline V gene data show CDR1 as MNHEY and CDR2 as SVGAGI. After removal of 7 bases from V and 7 bases from J, the junction contained 6 bases not matched to a gene. As DNA, the CDR3 is TGTGCCAGCAATTCAGGGGGAGTCGGGGAGCTGTTTTTT. Protein product: CASNSGGVGELFF.

The V and J genes are TRBV7-9 and TRBJ1-5; 9 bases are shared with TRBD1. Germline trimming cut 5 bases from V and 6 bases from J; bases unmatched to any gene: 5. The germline V gene has CDR1 SEHNR and CDR2 FQNEAQ (reference sequence). The CDR3 runs to 14 residues. The CDR3: CASSRGQGSQPQHF. The CDR3 DNA is TGTGCCAGCAGCAGGGGACAGGGAAGTCAGCCCCAGCATTTT. The variable domain in full, with the rest retrieved from reference TRBV7-9 and TRBJ1-5, is DTGVSQNPRHKITKRGQNVTFRCDPISEHNRLYWYRQTLGQGPEFLTYFQNEAQLEKSRLLSDRFSAERPKGSFSTLEIQRTEQGDSAMYLCASSRGQGSQPQHFGDGTRLSIL.

About this clonotype: The junction does not match germline at one end; this may be a read error. CDR3 coding DNA: TGCGCCAGCAGCGCACAGGAGACTCAGTACTTC. Translated, it gives CASSAQETQYF. The chain is built from TRBV5-1 and TRBJ2-5, with D possibly matching TRBD1 (5 bases). This CDR3 has 11 residues. Germline lookup yields CDR1 SGHRS and CDR2 YFSETQ.

V gene TRBV7-9 combines with J gene TRBJ2-4; tentative D call: TRBD2 (5 bases). From germline, CDR1 is SEHNR and CDR2 FQNEAQ (reference sequence). The V end lost 2 bases, the J end lost 1 base, and 6 bases lay between the germline ends. The CDR3 is 14 residues long. The CDR3 DNA follows: TGTGCCAGCAGCTTAAGAGGGGCCAAAAACATTCAGTACTTC. Protein sequence: CASSLRGAKNIQYF.

The CDR3 bases are TGTGCCAGCAGTTTAGGGCTAGCGGGGGTCACAGATACGCAGTATTTT. It yields the protein CASSLGLAGVTDTQYF. The rearrangement links TRBV12-3 or TRBV12-4 to TRBJ2-3; 10 bases fit TRBD2. J gave up 2 bases and V 1 base, and 3 bases lay outside the gene matches. CDR3 length equals 16 residues.

CDR3 region: CASSRGGMNTEAFF. The CDR3 DNA reads as TGTGCCAGCAGCCGCGGGGGGATGAACACTGAAGCTTTCTTT. The chain uses TRBV7-2 and TRBJ1-1; D is possibly TRBD1 (5 bases). The V end lost 5 bases, the J end lost 0 bases, and 10 bases lay between the germline ends. Germline CDR1 SGHTA, CDR2 FQGNSA. This CDR3 is built from 14 residues.

This clonotype was counted ten times or more. The J gene is TRBJ2-7, the V gene TRBV7-6; D not certain. The V end was cut by 1 base, the J end by 3 bases, with 10 bases between. The CDR3 extends over 14 amino acids. Germline V CDR1 and CDR2: SGHVS, FNYEAQ. In DNA, the CDR3 is TGTGCCAGCAGCTTAGGTGGCAGACTCTACGAGCAGTACTTC. Amino acids: CASSLGGRLYEQYF.